Below, 5 T cell receptor beta chains from the same sample are listed, as sequenced in a study of T cells in Graves' hyperthyroidism and ophthalmopathy. Researchers amplified the TCR beta CDR3 regions from RNA transcripts. HTBI primers drove first-round RT-PCR of the TCR CDR3. TCRdb re-called the multiplex PCR reads through MiXCR, storing one row per CDR3 protein. The table lists 490,000 or so distinct CDR3 sequences, about 46% of them singletons. The sample comprised peripheral blood or thyroid tissue (not recorded which). These receptors came from an adult woman with Graves' disease, either hyperthyroidism or ophthalmopathy (not recorded which).

This clonotype was detected a few times. The chain links TRBV20-1 to TRBJ1-1; D remains ambiguous. This CDR3 is built from 13 residues. V lost 7 bases and J 7 bases, leaving 19 bases between the germline ends. Germline values: CDR1 DFQATT, CDR2 SNEGSKA (reference sequence). This CDR3 is CSVPGLSAVEAFF. CDR3 DNA sequence: TGCAGTGTCCCAGGACTCTCCGCTGTTGAAGCTTTCTTT.

This clonotype has at least ten counts. This chain links TRBV7-2 with TRBJ1-5; D is uncertain. V lost 3 bases to trimming and J lost 5 bases, with 11 bases between them. This CDR3 contains 14 residues. CDR1 SGHTA and CDR2 FQGNSA come from the germline V gene. CDR3 DNA sequence: TGTGCCAGCAGCTTGGGCCCCCTTTATCAGCCCCAGCATTTT. Translation: CASSLGPLYQPQHF.

The chain joins TRBV29-1 to TRBJ2-5, with 8 bases aligning to TRBD2. Germline V gives CDR1 SQVTM, CDR2 ANQGSEA. Trimming removed 6 bases from V and 4 bases from J; junction bases left unmatched: 19. The CDR3 spans 17 residues. CDR3 DNA: TGCAGCGTCGGGGACCTTAGCGGGAAGGGCCCCCCAGAGACCCAGTACTTC. Its translation: CSVGDLSGKGPPETQYF.

This chain connects TRBV7-2 to TRBJ2-7; 10 bases fit TRBD1. TRBJ2-5 matches the DNA end more closely, so the J call is doubtful. The CDR3 runs to 19 residues. Germline-derived CDR1 and CDR2 are SGHTA and FQGNSA. For the CDR3, the DNA is TGTGCCAGCAGCCCCGGACAGGGGGGGGGAGGTGGAACCAAGGAGACCCAGTACTTC. Protein: CASSPGQGGGGGTKETQYF.

V and J are TRBV19 and TRBJ1-6, with D hard to call. This CDR3 spans 14 amino acids. Germline CDR1 LNHDA, CDR2 SQIVND (reference sequence). The V gene lost 8 bases and the J gene lost 7 bases, with 15 bases spanning the gap. CDR3 sequence (DNA): TGTGCCAGTTGCGTTCGGCAGATGAATTCACCCCTCCACTTT. This codes for CASCVRQMNSPLHF.